These T cell receptor beta chains were read from a single sample in a study of blood T cells in healthy people across ages. TCRdb re-derived calls from the 5' RACE reads in MiXCR, one entry per CDR3 protein. The data hold 1.4 million to 1.5 million distinct CDR3 sequences, with about 43% observed a single time. Sequences were obtained from blood. The receptors derive from a woman under 30 in good health. Both conserved end residues are part of each CDR3. D genes are given only for firm matches. Some rows have no size entry. The others give once, few or many, or a class for an expanded clone.

clone_size j_call d_call v_call cdr3_aa cdr3_nt
few TRBJ2-4 NA TRBV10-2 CASSETKWRGDIQYF TGCGCCAGCAGTGAGACAAAATGGAGGGGTGACATTCAGTACTTC
NA TRBJ2-7 NA TRBV5-1 CASTEAGGPYEQYF TGCGCCAGCACCGAGGCAGGGGGGCCCTACGAGCAGTACTTC
few TRBJ2-1 NA TRBV12-3/TRBV12-4 CASPPAGALNEQFF TGTGCCAGCCCACCGGCGGGGGCCCTCAATGAGCAGTTCTTC
few TRBJ2-1 TRBD2 TRBV9 CASSVAWTSGSMHEQFF TGTGCCAGCAGCGTAGCGTGGACTAGCGGGAGTATGCATGAGCAGTTCTTC
NA TRBJ2-1 NA TRBV6-6 CASSLELSHEQFF TGTGCCAGCAGTTTAGAACTTAGCCATGAGCAGTTCTTC
NA TRBJ2-2 TRBD2 TRBV5-1 CASSCSPLAGGTGELFF TGCGCCAGCAGCTGCAGCCCCCTAGCGGGAGGAACCGGGGAGCTGTTTTTT
NA TRBJ2-3 NA TRBV9 CASSVVASERDSQYF TGTGCCAGCAGCGTAGTTGCTAGCGAGAGAGATTCGCAGTATTTT
few TRBJ2-6 NA TRBV11-2 CASSTPLGDFDGANVLTF TGTGCCAGCAGCACTCCTCTTGGCGATTTTGATGGGGCCAACGTCCTGACTTTC
NA TRBJ2-3 NA TRBV20-1 CSARVTATDTQYF TGCAGTGCTAGAGTTACTGCCACAGATACGCAGTATTTT
NA TRBJ2-5 TRBD2 TRBV12-3/TRBV12-4 CASSFGLAGGDNEQYF TGTGCCAGCAGTTTTGGACTAGCGGGAGGGGATAATGAGCAGTACTTC
few TRBJ2-2 NA TRBV30 CAWSNGWGPAGELFF TGTGCCTGGAGTAATGGGTGGGGGCCCGCCGGGGAGCTGTTTTTT
NA TRBJ1-4 NA TRBV7-2 CASNDSRQLNEKLFF TGTGCCAGCAACGATTCTCGACAGCTCAATGAAAAACTGTTTTTT
few TRBJ2-7 NA TRBV29-1 CSVEGDYSYEQYF TGCAGCGTTGAGGGAGATTACTCCTACGAGCAGTACTTC
NA TRBJ2-3 NA TRBV18 CASSALGAASTDTQYF TGTGCCAGCTCAGCACTGGGGGCAGCCAGCACAGATACGCAGTATTTT
NA TRBJ1-1 NA TRBV12-3/TRBV12-4 CASSFGQPEAFF TGTGCCAGCAGTTTTGGGCAGCCTGAAGCTTTCTTT
many TRBJ2-7 NA TRBV9 CASSAGQSYEQYF TGTGCCAGCAGCGCCGGACAGTCCTACGAGCAGTACTTC
NA TRBJ2-7 NA TRBV10-3 CAISDIRAPGEQYF TGTGCCATCAGTGATATCAGGGCCCCTGGCGAGCAGTACTTC
NA TRBJ2-3 TRBD1 TRBV15 CATSRVTGEADTQYF TGTGCCACCAGCAGAGTGACAGGGGAGGCAGATACGCAGTATTTT
NA TRBJ1-5 NA TRBV5-5 CASSLLEAKDPQHF TGTGCCAGCAGCTTACTGGAAGCCAAGGATCCCCAGCATTTT
NA TRBJ2-7 NA TRBV12-3/TRBV12-4 CASSLGAENNEQYF TGTGCCAGCAGTTTAGGAGCGGAGAACAATGAGCAGTACTTC
NA TRBJ2-3 TRBD2 TRBV7-8 CASSTGTSADTQYF TGTGCCAGCAGCACAGGGACTAGCGCAGATACGCAGTATTTT
NA TRBJ2-1 TRBD1 TRBV7-6 CAGSLFGDSSYNEQFF TGTGCCGGCAGCCTGTTTGGGGACAGCTCCTACAATGAGCAGTTCTTC
NA TRBJ2-5 NA TRBV2 CASSALGSRQETQYF TGTGCCAGCAGTGCGTTAGGGAGCCGCCAAGAGACCCAGTACTTC
NA TRBJ2-1 TRBD2 TRBV6-5 CASSYRSGSRNYNEQFF TGTGCCAGCAGTTACCGAAGCGGGAGTCGGAACTACAATGAGCAGTTCTTC
NA TRBJ2-1 NA TRBV7-2 CASSVSPHGEQFF TGTGCCAGCAGCGTTAGCCCCCACGGGGAGCAGTTCTTC
NA TRBJ2-1 NA TRBV5-1 CASSFPRQVNNEQFF TGCGCCAGCAGCTTCCCCCGACAGGTTAACAATGAGCAGTTCTTC
NA TRBJ2-5 TRBD2 TRBV9 CASSVLLAGEQYF TGTGCCAGCAGCGTACTCCTAGCGGGTGAGCAGTACTTC
few TRBJ2-3 NA TRBV13 CASSLGDEGTDTQYF TGTGCCAGCAGCTTAGGAGATGAGGGTACAGATACGCAGTATTTT
few TRBJ2-1 TRBD2 TRBV5-1 CASSGTSEGNEQFF TGCGCCAGCAGCGGGACTAGCGAAGGTAATGAGCAGTTCTTC
many TRBJ1-1 NA TRBV14 CASSQGARSLEAFF TGTGCCAGCAGCCAAGGCGCACGGAGCCTTGAAGCTTTCTTT
NA TRBJ2-5 NA TRBV4-1 CASSQEGGSEQYF TGCGCCAGCAGCCAAGAGGGCGGGTCGGAACAGTACTTC
few TRBJ2-7 NA TRBV25-1 CASSSGFSYEQYF TGTGCCAGCAGTTCGGGGTTTTCCTACGAGCAGTACTTC
NA TRBJ2-5 NA TRBV9 CASSTFEGGQYF TGTGCCAGCAGCACATTCGAAGGGGGGCAGTACTTC
NA TRBJ2-1 NA TRBV27 CASSWGPDRSNNNEQFF TGTGCCAGCAGTTGGGGGCCAGACAGGAGCAATAACAATGAGCAGTTCTTC
NA TRBJ1-2 NA TRBV3-1 CASSQEGSRVEGYTF TGTGCCAGCAGCCAAGAGGGTTCAAGGGTAGAGGGCTACACCTTC
NA TRBJ2-5 TRBD1 TRBV19 CASSMGQGRETQYF TGTGCCAGTAGTATGGGACAGGGTCGAGAGACCCAGTACTTC
NA TRBJ1-1 NA TRBV14 CASSLQPGTTEAFF TGTGCCAGCAGCCTGCAACCAGGGACCACTGAAGCTTTCTTT
NA TRBJ1-5 NA TRBV19 CASTPVSAGTNQPQHF TGTGCCAGTACCCCGGTCTCGGCAGGCACAAATCAGCCCCAGCATTTT
many TRBJ2-7 TRBD2 TRBV5-1 CASSSSSGPYEQYF TGCGCCAGCAGCTCTTCTAGCGGCCCCTACGAGCAGTACTTC
few TRBJ2-1 NA TRBV29-1 CSVVLKKPYNEQFF TGCAGCGTTGTGCTCAAGAAGCCTTACAATGAGCAGTTCTTC
few TRBJ2-4 NA TRBV20-1 CSARPGTAGNIQYF TGCAGTGCTAGACCCGGGACAGCGGGAAACATTCAGTACTTC